This TCR beta chain is from a study of T cells in Graves' hyperthyroidism and ophthalmopathy. This clonotype was counted at least ten times. The antigen is undetermined. A junction boundary mismatches the germline segment, possibly from a read error. The CDR3 has 15 amino acids. Germline CDR1 is SGHKS and CDR2 is YYEKEE (reference sequence). TCR beta CDR3 regions were amplified from RNA transcripts. Researchers ran a first-round RT-PCR on the TCR CDR3 using the HTBI primer set. One entry per CDR3 protein, called by TCRdb with MiXCR from the multiplex PCR reads. Of 400,000 or so distinct CDR3 sequences listed, roughly an eighth are singletons. The study, taken as a whole, reports: Most expanded thyroid clonotypes above 0.001 also appeared in blood. The model forecast ophthalmopathy, anticipating it by a median about six months before onset.

Lactation, pregnancy, other autoimmune disease or uncontrolled infection excluded patients. Sequencing was performed on blood. The chain combines TRBV5-5 with TRBJ2-3, with D unclear. The receptor was isolated from a man in his forties or fifties with Graves' ophthalmopathy. The CDR3 loop reads CAISKGTLFVDTQYF. CDR3 DNA: TGTGCCATCAGCAAGGGAACTCTATTTGTGGATACGCAGTATTTT.